A selection of T cell receptor beta chains follows, all from one sample in a study of blood T cell repertoires in COVID-19. TCRdb's copy holds only in-frame clones and misses some; the assay was immunoSEQ multiplex PCR. The repertoire holds around 250,000 clones, with 80% to 85% as singletons. What was sequenced was PBMCs or T cells enriched from blood (not recorded which). These receptors originate from a man aged 50 to 60 who had recovered from COVID-19. Each CDR3 is given with its conserved first and last residue. D genes are given only for firm matches. Size is omitted from some rows. Given values are once, few, many or a class for expanded clones.

v_call: TRBV7-8; j_call: TRBJ1-6; d_call: TRBD1; clone_size: -; cdr3_nt: TGTGCCAGCAGCACGACAGGGGTCCTTAATTCACCCCTCCACTTT; cdr3_aa: CASSTTGVLNSPLHF
v_call: TRBV28; j_call: TRBJ1-3; d_call: TRBD1; clone_size: -; cdr3_nt: TGTGCCAGCGTTGAGACAGGGACTGGAAACACCATATATTTT; cdr3_aa: CASVETGTGNTIYF
v_call: TRBV27; j_call: TRBJ1-2; d_call: TRBD1; clone_size: -; cdr3_nt: TGTGCCAGCAGTGCCGGGACAGGGGCTGGCTACACCTTC; cdr3_aa: CASSAGTGAGYTF
v_call: TRBV21-1; j_call: TRBJ1-5; d_call: -; clone_size: few; cdr3_nt: TGTGCCAGCAGCAAATGTTGCAGGGATTGTGGCAATCAGCCCCAGCATTTT; cdr3_aa: CASSKCCRDCGNQPQHF
v_call: TRBV7-2; j_call: TRBJ2-7; d_call: -; clone_size: -; cdr3_nt: TGTGCCAGCAGCTTAGAGGGACCGACAGGAATGTCCTACGAGCAGTACTTC; cdr3_aa: CASSLEGPTGMSYEQYF
v_call: TRBV7-2; j_call: TRBJ1-5; d_call: -; clone_size: -; cdr3_nt: TGTGCCAGCAGCTCTCTACCGGATCAGCCCCAGCATTTT; cdr3_aa: CASSSLPDQPQHF
v_call: TRBV25-1; j_call: TRBJ2-7; d_call: -; clone_size: -; cdr3_nt: TGTGCCAGCAGTCCCCAGGGGTCGCACGAGCAGTACTTC; cdr3_aa: CASSPQGSHEQYF
v_call: TRBV11-2; j_call: TRBJ2-1; d_call: -; clone_size: -; cdr3_nt: TGTGCCAGCAGCCCCACCTACAATGAGCAGTTCTTC; cdr3_aa: CASSPTYNEQFF
v_call: TRBV7-8; j_call: TRBJ2-7; d_call: -; clone_size: -; cdr3_nt: TGTGCCAGCAGCCAACTGCAGGGGGGCTACGAGCAGTACTTC; cdr3_aa: CASSQLQGGYEQYF
v_call: TRBV5-6; j_call: TRBJ2-7; d_call: -; clone_size: -; cdr3_nt: TGTGCCAGCAGCTTGGCGCCTAGCCAAACCTACGAGCAGTACTTC; cdr3_aa: CASSLAPSQTYEQYF
v_call: TRBV5-1; j_call: TRBJ1-2; d_call: -; clone_size: -; cdr3_nt: TGCGCCAGCAGGGAAGGGGGAGGGCGATATGGCTACACCTTC; cdr3_aa: CASREGGGRYGYTF
v_call: TRBV10-2; j_call: TRBJ1-1; d_call: -; clone_size: -; cdr3_nt: TGCGCCAGCAGTGGTGGCAGTTTGAACACTGAAGCTTTCTTT; cdr3_aa: CASSGGSLNTEAFF
v_call: TRBV6-6; j_call: TRBJ1-6; d_call: TRBD1; clone_size: -; cdr3_nt: TGTGCCAGCAGTCCTTTGTCCCTCGACAGGGGAAATTCACCCCTCCACTTT; cdr3_aa: CASSPLSLDRGNSPLHF
v_call: TRBV27; j_call: TRBJ2-7; d_call: -; clone_size: -; cdr3_nt: TGTGCCAGCAGTTTTGGGCAGTCCTACGAGCAGTACTTC; cdr3_aa: CASSFGQSYEQYF
v_call: TRBV19; j_call: TRBJ2-6; d_call: TRBD1; clone_size: once; cdr3_nt: TGTGCCACCGGACAGGGCAACGTCCTGACTTTC; cdr3_aa: CATGQGNVLTF
v_call: TRBV5-1; j_call: TRBJ2-5; d_call: -; clone_size: -; cdr3_nt: TGCGCCAGCAGCTTGATCAGGGAAACCCAGTACTTC; cdr3_aa: CASSLIRETQYF
v_call: TRBV6-2/TRBV6-3; j_call: TRBJ2-1; d_call: -; clone_size: -; cdr3_nt: TGTGCCAGCAGTTACACGACTAGTTGGGACAATGAGCAGTTCTTC; cdr3_aa: CASSYTTSWDNEQFF